The rows below give T cell receptor beta chains drawn from one sample of a study of technical replicates of blood from a handful of donors. The assay was immunoSEQ multiplex PCR, and TCRdb's table has in-frame clones only and misses some. The sample shows about 84,000 clones, approximately 97% of them seen only once. Sample: T cells isolated from PBMCs. Every receptor here comes from a human donor in good health. The CDR3 runs from the conserved cysteine through the conserved F or W. The D gene is left open where the match is weak. Not every row has a clone size; where given, it reads once, few, many or a size class.

d_call clone_size cdr3_length j_call v_call cdr3_nt cdr3_aa
TRBD1 NA 18 TRBJ2-6 TRBV11-2 TGTGCCAGCAGACCCCTACCGGGACAGGGGCGCGGGGCCAACGTCCTGACTTTC CASRPLPGQGRGANVLTF
NA NA 12 TRBJ1-2 TRBV5-8 TGTGCCAGCAGGCTAGCTAACTATGGCTACACCTTC CASRLANYGYTF
TRBD1 NA 15 TRBJ1-6 TRBV28 TGTGCCAGCAGACTCCCAGGGACAGGGGTTTCACCCCTCCACTTT CASRLPGTGVSPLHF
NA NA 14 TRBJ1-5 TRBV27 TGTGCCAGCAGTGTGGGGGAGGGCAATCAGCCCCAGCATTTT CASSVGEGNQPQHF
TRBD1 NA 15 TRBJ2-2 TRBV6-5 TGTGCCAGCAGTCCACGGGACAGGGTATCGGGGGAGCTGTTTTTT CASSPRDRVSGELFF
TRBD2 NA 16 TRBJ2-3 TRBV2 TGTGCCAGCAGAACGACGACTAGCACTAGCACAGATACGCAGTATTTT CASRTTTSTSTDTQYF
TRBD2 NA 13 TRBJ2-1 TRBV7-9 TGTGCCAGCAGCCCATTAGCGGGAGATGAGCAGTTCTTC CASSPLAGDEQFF
TRBD1 once 15 TRBJ2-7 TRBV5-1 TGCGCCAGCAGCGGCCGCGGACAGGGGCTATACGAGCAGTACTTC CASSGRGQGLYEQYF
NA NA 13 TRBJ1-1 TRBV4-1 TGCGCCAGCTTCGGCGGGGTGAACACTGAAGCTTTCTTT CASFGGVNTEAFF
NA NA 16 TRBJ2-2 TRBV10-2 TGCGCCAGCCTCAGGAGGGTAAGAAGGGACACCGGGGAGCTGTTTTTT CASLRRVRRDTGELFF
TRBD1 NA 15 TRBJ1-4 TRBV4-1 TGCGCCAGCAGCCCACGGGACAGGGGCTATGAAAAACTGTTTTTT CASSPRDRGYEKLFF
TRBD1 NA 16 TRBJ2-2 TRBV7-2 TGTGCCAGCAGCTTAGGGGGACAGGGTAACACCGGGGAGCTGTTTTTT CASSLGGQGNTGELFF
TRBD1 NA 16 TRBJ2-7 TRBV28 TGTGCCAGCAGTATAACCGGGACAGGTGCTCCCTACGAGCAGTACTTC CASSITGTGAPYEQYF
NA NA 15 TRBJ1-4 TRBV6-5 TGTGCCAGCAGCCGGACAGCTGGGACTAATGAAAAACTGTTTTTT CASSRTAGTNEKLFF
TRBD2 NA 14 TRBJ2-3 TRBV2 TGTGCCAGCAGTGTGGGACTAGCTACAGATACGCAGTATTTT CASSVGLATDTQYF
NA NA 14 TRBJ1-4 TRBV19 TGTGCCAGTAGTACTGGCAGGACTAATGAAAAACTGTTTTTT CASSTGRTNEKLFF
NA NA 16 TRBJ1-4 TRBV27 TGTGCCAGCAGTTTATCGTACGCCAGTTCTAATGAAAAACTGTTTTTT CASSLSYASSNEKLFF
NA NA 18 TRBJ2-7 TRBV7-7 TGTGCTAGCAGCCGACTTTCCGGGGGACAGAAAACTCCCTACGAGCAGTACTTC CASSRLSGGQKTPYEQYF
TRBD2 NA 18 TRBJ2-1 TRBV7-2 TGTGCCAGCAGAAAGGGGTCGGGGACTAGGAGCTCCTACAATGAGCAGTTCTTC CASRKGSGTRSSYNEQFF
TRBD1 NA 17 TRBJ1-1 TRBV4-1 TGCGCCAGCAGCCAACCACGGGACAGGGGTGACAACACTGAAGCTTTCTTT CASSQPRDRGDNTEAFF
NA once 16 TRBJ2-1 TRBV9 TGTGCCAGCAGCGTAGATGAGTCAGGGATTTACAATGAGCAGTTCTTC CASSVDESGIYNEQFF
NA once 14 TRBJ2-7 TRBV6-1 TGTGCCAGCACGCGACAGGAGAGCTCCTACGAGCAGTACTTC CASTRQESSYEQYF
NA once 22 TRBJ2-7 TRBV10-3 TGTGCCATCAAGAGCGGGCGGCAAGGACTCTTATATGGCGCCGTAAACTCCTACGAGCAGTACTTC CAIKSGRQGLLYGAVNSYEQYF
NA NA 15 TRBJ1-6 TRBV13 TGTGCCAGCAGCACCCAGAAGAACCATAATTCACCCCTCCACTTT CASSTQKNHNSPLHF
TRBD2 NA 15 TRBJ2-7 TRBV6-1 TGTGCCAGCAGTGAAGTAAGCGGGAGCGGCTACGAGCAGTACTTC CASSEVSGSGYEQYF
NA NA 15 TRBJ2-7 TRBV6-6 TGTGCCACTGGTGGCGGAATCGGGACATATAACGAGCAGTACTTC CATGGGIGTYNEQYF
NA once 12 TRBJ1-1 TRBV5-1 TGCGCCAGCAGTACAGGGTGGACTGAAGCTTTCTTT CASSTGWTEAFF
TRBD1 NA 12 TRBJ1-2 TRBV12-5 TGTGCTAGTGGCCCCGAAGGACAGGTTAACACCTTC CASGPEGQVNTF
TRBD1 NA 13 TRBJ2-5 TRBV28 TGTGCCAGCAAGGGACAGGACCAAGAGACCCAGTACTTC CASKGQDQETQYF
TRBD1 NA 15 TRBJ2-7 TRBV27 TGTGCCAGCAGTTTCAGGGGGCTCGTATCGTTCGAGCAGTACTTC CASSFRGLVSFEQYF
NA NA 14 TRBJ2-7 TRBV28 TGTGCCAGCACAGCCAGGGGAAATTTTTACGAGCAGTACTTC CASTARGNFYEQYF
NA NA 17 TRBJ2-1 TRBV10-1 TGCGCCAGCAGTGAGTCTGGGGGGTTTAGCTCCTACAATGAGCAGTTCTTC CASSESGGFSSYNEQFF
NA NA 15 TRBJ1-2 TRBV2 TGTGCCAGCAATCTCCAGCCTGGGGGGTTCTATGGCTACACCTTC CASNLQPGGFYGYTF
NA NA 13 TRBJ2-1 TRBV9 TGTGCCAGCAGCGTAGACAGCTACAATGAGCAGTTCTTC CASSVDSYNEQFF
NA NA 12 TRBJ1-5 TRBV5-6 TGTGCCAGCAGCTTAGGGAGCCAGCCCCAGCATTTT CASSLGSQPQHF
TRBD2 NA 16 TRBJ2-2 TRBV5-1 TGCGCCAGCAGCTTCGGGCTAGCGGCGAACACCGGGGAGCTGTTTTTT CASSFGLAANTGELFF
TRBD1 NA 14 TRBJ1-2 TRBV7-9 TGTGCCAGCAGCCCGCAGACAGGGTTGGGCGGCTACACCTTC CASSPQTGLGGYTF
TRBD2 NA 14 TRBJ2-7 TRBV5-1 TGCGCCAGCAGCTTGGCCGGGACTAGAGACGAGCAGTACTTC CASSLAGTRDEQYF
TRBD2 NA 14 TRBJ2-1 TRBV10-1 TGCGCCAGTTCAGCGGGAAGAGACTACAATGAGCAGTTCTTC CASSAGRDYNEQFF
NA NA 12 TRBJ1-2 TRBV2 TGTGCCAGCTCCCGAGACTTGGCTGGCTACACCTTC CASSRDLAGYTF
NA once 11 TRBJ2-5 TRBV6-5 TGTGCCAGCAGCCCCGGCGGGACCCAGTACTTC CASSPGGTQYF